This entry is about one T cell receptor beta chain. These data are taken from a study of blood T cell repertoires in COVID-19. CDR1 is SGHRS, CDR2 YFSETQ, per germline. This CDR3 region has 14 residues. V was cut by 1 base and J by 3 bases, with 10 bases left in between. Methods used by the authors: Estimation of nucleated cell counts was performed using reference gene primer amplification. Sequencing was performed with immunoSEQ multiplex PCR; in TCRdb, only in-frame clones are kept and a portion is missing. V and J calls and clone size are given by that table; D and trimming were obtained from the DNA. Of 150,000 to 200,000 clones detected, 86% appear once; the ten largest clones hold 5.5% to 7%.

The gene calls are TRBV5-1 and TRBJ1-1; D perhaps matches TRBD1 (6 bases). Sequenced sample: peripheral blood. This TCR was sampled from a middle-aged man with active or convalescent COVID-19. The CDR3 region is CASSLIGGDTEAFF. In nucleotides, the CDR3 is TGCGCCAGCAGCTTGATAGGGGGAGACACTGAAGCTTTCTTT.